This TCR beta chain was recorded in a study of OX40 agonist ivuxolimab in advanced cancers. Whole-study context: Across the patients, intravenous ivuxolimab was delivered every 2 weeks at 0.01 to 10 mg/kg. Partial responses were recorded for three patients, including one with hepatocellular carcinoma and two with cutaneous melanoma. Study-wide results and limits: Some of the nonresponding patients also showed low levels of normalized T-cell clonal expansion.

As concerns this clone: The antigen is not known.

The ends were cut back, 1 base at V and 0 bases at J, with 13 bases in the middle. The CDR3 extends over 16 amino acids. Germline V gene lookup returns CDR1 SGHTA and CDR2 FQGNSA. Profiling relied on immunoSEQ multiplex PCR, and the TCRdb table lists in-frame clones only, not all of them. The sample lists about 62,000 clones, 75% to 85% occurring once. The sequenced sample was CD4+ or CD8+ T cells sorted from blood, obtained in a trial of the OX40 agonist ivuxolimab. This sequence originates from an adult with an advanced solid tumor such as melanoma, head and neck, liver or kidney cancer. This rearrangement joins TRBV7-2 to TRBJ2-7; TRBD1 is a possible D gene (5 bases). CDR3 bases: TGTGCCAGCAGCTTAGTAGGGGCGGCTAGCTCCTACGAGCAGTACTTC. It is translated as CASSLVGAASSYEQYF.